A selection of T cell receptor beta chains follows, all from one sample in a study of blood T cell repertoires in COVID-19. Measured with immunoSEQ multiplex PCR; TCRdb has only the in-frame clones, and not every one. There are roughly 250,000 clones in the sample; 88% occur only once, and 0.75% to 1% lies in the top ten. The sample consisted of peripheral blood. These TCRs come from a woman in her thirties or forties who had recovered from COVID-19. CDR3s include the opening cysteine and the closing phenylalanine or tryptophan. A D gene is named only where the DNA matches it firmly. Only some rows state a clone size, as once, few, many or a class for expanded clones.

NA	TRBD1	15	TRBV30	TRBJ2-5	CAWSSPDRAVWTQYF	TGTGCCTGGAGTTCGCCGGACAGGGCAGTTTGGACCCAGTACTTC
once	NA	16	TRBV29-1	TRBJ2-2	CSVPLGRGADTGELFF	TGCAGCGTCCCACTAGGGAGGGGGGCCGACACCGGGGAGCTGTTTTTT
once	NA	14	TRBV4-3	TRBJ1-1	CASSQPTVNTEAFF	TGCGCCAGCAGCCAACCGACAGTGAACACTGAAGCTTTCTTT
NA	NA	13	TRBV29-1	TRBJ2-1	CSVSAGWGNEQFF	TGCAGCGTTTCTGCGGGATGGGGCAATGAGCAGTTCTTC
NA	TRBD1	16	TRBV6-5	TRBJ1-1	CASSYSTGGVPTEAFF	TGTGCCAGCAGTTACTCGACAGGGGGAGTACCCACTGAAGCTTTCTTT
NA	NA	13	TRBV4-2	TRBJ1-2	CASSQVGEGGYTF	TGTGCCAGCAGCCAAGTGGGGGAGGGTGGCTACACCTTC
NA	TRBD2	15	TRBV3-1/TRBV3-2	TRBJ2-3	CASSQVAGGADTQYF	TGTGCCAGCAGCCAAGTGGCGGGAGGGGCAGATACGCAGTATTTT
NA	TRBD2	16	TRBV7-9	TRBJ2-5	CASNSWEREGQETQYF	TGTGCCAGCAACTCATGGGAGCGGGAGGGGCAAGAGACCCAGTACTTC
NA	TRBD1	14	TRBV5-1	TRBJ2-5	CASSANRGRETQYF	TGCGCCAGCAGCGCAAACAGGGGGCGCGAGACCCAGTACTTC
NA	TRBD1	13	TRBV29-1	TRBJ1-1	CSVGDRADTEAFF	TGCAGCGTGGGGGACAGGGCGGACACTGAAGCTTTCTTT
few	NA	14	TRBV18	TRBJ2-7	CASSRGGTSYEQYF	TGTGCCAGCTCACGGGGCGGGACGAGCTACGAGCAGTACTTC
once	NA	14	TRBV11-2	TRBJ1-2	CASSLDGPPGVYTF	TGTGCCAGCAGCTTAGATGGGCCCCCGGGGGTCTACACCTTC
NA	NA	15	TRBV5-6	TRBJ1-4	CASSPPGGRGEKLFF	TGTGCCAGCAGCCCCCCGGGGGGGCGGGGTGAAAAACTGTTTTTT
NA	TRBD2	15	TRBV19	TRBJ2-1	CASSEGGLAATPQFF	TGTGCCAGTAGTGAGGGGGGACTAGCGGCCACCCCGCAGTTCTTC
NA	NA	14	TRBV19	TRBJ1-1	CASMRGWVNTEAFF	TGTGCCAGTATGAGGGGGTGGGTGAACACTGAAGCTTTCTTT
NA	NA	10	TRBV12-3/TRBV12-4	TRBJ1-2	CASSQYGYTF	TGTGCCAGCAGCCAATATGGCTACACCTTC
NA	NA	17	TRBV9	TRBJ1-3	CASSVGWGGLSGNTIYF	TGTGCCAGCAGCGTAGGTTGGGGAGGGCTCTCTGGAAACACCATATATTTT
NA	TRBD2	23	TRBV28	TRBJ2-3	CASSKAVWGTSGRRGFSTDTQYF	TGTGCCAGCAGTAAAGCCGTCTGGGGGACTAGCGGGAGGAGGGGGTTTAGCACAGATACGCAGTATTTT
NA	NA	14	TRBV5-5	TRBJ1-1	CASSLDRLNTEAFF	TGTGCCAGCAGCTTGGACAGACTGAACACTGAAGCTTTCTTT
NA	TRBD1	15	TRBV4-2	TRBJ2-7	CASSPTPTGVHEQYF	TGTGCCAGCAGCCCAACCCCCACAGGGGTCCACGAGCAGTACTTC
once	NA	13	TRBV12-3/TRBV12-4	TRBJ2-1	CASSFSVYNEQFF	TGTGCCAGCAGTTTCTCCGTCTACAATGAGCAGTTCTTC
NA	NA	13	TRBV12-3/TRBV12-4	TRBJ1-6	CASSSPTVSPLHF	TGTGCCAGCAGTTCCCCGACAGTCTCACCCCTCCACTTT